This T cell receptor (beta chain) was recorded in a study of tumor and adjacent non-tumor tissue in lung cancer (dated by TCRdb to the late 2010s). With respect to the entire study: By cancer type, the cohort comprised eleven to twelve adenocarcinoma patients, 2 squamous cell carcinoma patients and 1 small cell lung cancer patient. Ages among the 15 or so patients ranged from about 31 to 85 years, there were some 10 men and 5 women, and disease was at TNM stage I to III. A total of roughly 130,000,000 productive TCRbeta reads were generated by sequencing, corresponding to an average of approximately 4.5 million reads per sample. The study compared bulk TCRbeta repertoires from lung tumor tissue and matched distant non-tumor lung tissue of over 13 lung cancer patients. TCRbeta CDR3 sequencing was performed on a few dozen paired specimens, with one tumor sample and one normal lung sample collected per patient.

Library creation used multiplex PCR. The run used an Illumina HiSeq 2500. Following protocols modified from ARM-PCR, the researchers constructed TCRbeta libraries through three rounds of nested PCR with primers (Table S4). Before sequencing, PCR products of 200-500 bp were cut from the gel and purified using the QIAquick gel extraction kit. The published analysis was carried out like this. Trimmomatic was used to clean the reads, FLASH merged the cleaned reads into complete CDR3 sequences, and MiTCR assigned the sequences to V(D)J germline segments. VDJtools was used to compute clonal diversity as the inverse Simpson's index. In-frame sequences without a premature stop codon were defined as productive reads. In-frame beta chains were kept once TCRdb had trimmed the public reads at Q25 with fastp and called clones with MiXCR. Rows merge per CDR3 protein into single entries with the most common DNA and genes. In this record, the V and J calls reflect TCRdb's handling and not the investigators' own analysis. This sample lists under 150,000 distinct CDR3 sequences; 60% to 70% were detected once. The ten largest clones add up to about 18% of the sample.

RNA was isolated from bulk, unsorted tissue, and RNA quality was assessed with a NanoDrop ND-1000 and an Agilent 2100. All donors had newly diagnosed lung cancer, had not received prior chemotherapy, and were admitted for thoracic surgery in China between August and November 2014. The study excluded patients who had received radiotherapy or chemotherapy before or who had another cancer at the same time. Pieces of surgical tissue measuring roughly 1-2 cm3 were kept in RNAlater solution and stored at -80 degrees C until use. Points on this clonotype: This clone's antigen is unknown. One end of the junction fails to match germline, which may point to a read error.

Paper-wide results and their limitations: Neither the sequencing platform nor unique molecular identifiers are named or mentioned anywhere in the methods. TCR diversity (inverse Simpson) was significantly higher in tumor than in normal lung tissue (approximately 440 vs 150, P = 0.0075, Mann-Whitney U test). Significantly higher TCR diversity was found in younger patients, and higher tumor TCR diversity was associated with shorter overall and disease-free survival. The cohort had only 15 patients, and the authors noted that larger samples and more detailed clinical data are needed. Peripheral blood was not sequenced, so blood TCRbeta repertoires in these lung cancer patients were not examined. In normal lung, the top 100 clones accounted for a significantly larger cumulative share of the repertoire than in tumor tissue.

The CDR3 goes from the cysteine to the phenylalanine over 15 residues. Only the CDR3 part of the read is kept: 45 bases, read in frame from the first base. Taken from the germline V gene (reference sequence), the CDR1 and CDR2 loops are SGHAT and FQDESV. Sequencing was carried out using lung tumor tissue. The chain is assembled from TRBV11-1 and TRBJ2-3; TRBD2 aligns with 7 central bases. This receptor was identified in a man between 60 and 75 years old with small cell lung cancer. The DNA sequence is TGTGCTAGCAGCTCCCTACTAGCGAGCACAGGTACGCAGTATTTT. This codes for CASSSLLASTGTQYF.